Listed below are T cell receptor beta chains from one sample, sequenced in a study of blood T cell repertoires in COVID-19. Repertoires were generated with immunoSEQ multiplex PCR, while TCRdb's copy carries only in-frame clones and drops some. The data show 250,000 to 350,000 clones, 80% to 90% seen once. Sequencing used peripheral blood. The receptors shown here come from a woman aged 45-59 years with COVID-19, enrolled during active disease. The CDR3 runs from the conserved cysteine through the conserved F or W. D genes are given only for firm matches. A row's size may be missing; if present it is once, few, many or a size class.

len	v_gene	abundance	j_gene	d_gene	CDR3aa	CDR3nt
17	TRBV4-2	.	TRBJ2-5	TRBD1	CASSRRGNGEMGETQYF	TGTGCCAGCAGCCGCAGGGGGAATGGGGAGATGGGAGAGACCCAGTACTTC
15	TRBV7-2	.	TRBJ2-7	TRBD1	CASSAPGTGIYEQYF	TGTGCCAGCAGCGCACCCGGGACAGGGATCTACGAGCAGTACTTC
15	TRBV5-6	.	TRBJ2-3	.	CASSSLAISTDTQYF	TGTGCCAGCAGCTCACTCGCCATTAGCACAGATACGCAGTATTTT
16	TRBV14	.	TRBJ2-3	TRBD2	CASSQDSLAGADTQYF	TGTGCCAGCAGCCAAGATTCCCTAGCGGGAGCAGATACGCAGTATTTT
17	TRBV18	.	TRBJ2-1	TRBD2	CASSPVTSGAIYNEQFF	TGTGCCAGCTCACCAGTGACTAGCGGGGCAATCTACAATGAGCAGTTCTTC
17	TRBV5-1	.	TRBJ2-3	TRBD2	CASSFRLAGVSGDTQYF	TGCGCCAGCAGCTTCAGACTAGCGGGAGTTTCAGGCGATACGCAGTATTTT
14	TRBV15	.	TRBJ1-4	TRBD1	CATTDRGSSEKLFF	TGTGCCACCACCGACAGGGGTTCCAGTGAAAAACTGTTTTTT
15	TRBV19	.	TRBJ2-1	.	CASRRVFKSYNEQFF	TGTGCCAGTAGGAGGGTTTTCAAGTCCTACAATGAGCAGTTCTTC
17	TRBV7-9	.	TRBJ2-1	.	CASSRPLEQGEGHEQFF	TGTGCCAGCAGCAGACCCCTAGAACAGGGGGAGGGCCATGAGCAGTTCTTC
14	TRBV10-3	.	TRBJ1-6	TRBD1	CAISATGDNSPLHF	TGTGCCATCAGTGCTACAGGGGATAATTCACCCCTCCACTTT
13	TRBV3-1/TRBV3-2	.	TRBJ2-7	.	CASSQGSTYEQYF	TGTGCCAGCAGCCAAGGTAGCACCTACGAGCAGTACTTC
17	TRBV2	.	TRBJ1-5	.	CASTRRRTALIDQPQHF	TGTGCCAGCACCCGAAGGCGGACAGCCCTAATAGATCAGCCCCAGCATTTT
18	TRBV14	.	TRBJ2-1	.	CASSERMIFRDTYNEQFF	TGTGCCAGCAGCGAAAGGATGATTTTCCGGGACACCTACAATGAGCAGTTCTTC
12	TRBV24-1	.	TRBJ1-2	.	CATSDSGYGYTF	TGTGCCACCAGTGATTCCGGGTATGGCTACACCTTC
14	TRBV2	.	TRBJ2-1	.	CASTLGLTGNEQFF	TGTGCCAGCACCTTGGGCCTCACAGGCAATGAGCAGTTCTTC
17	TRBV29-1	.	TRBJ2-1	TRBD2	CSVDSGQIVPGYNEQFF	TGCAGCGTTGATAGCGGGCAGATAGTACCAGGCTACAATGAGCAGTTCTTC
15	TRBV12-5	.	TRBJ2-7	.	CASGLVPWQDYEQYF	TGTGCTAGTGGTTTGGTACCGTGGCAAGACTACGAGCAGTACTTC
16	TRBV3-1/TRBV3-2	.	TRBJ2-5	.	CASTRGGSSLHETQYF	TGTGCCAGCACGAGGGGGGGGTCTTCTCTGCATGAGACCCAGTACTTC
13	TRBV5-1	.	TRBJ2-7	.	CATSAGILYEQYF	TGCGCCACTTCGGCGGGGATACTATACGAGCAGTACTTC
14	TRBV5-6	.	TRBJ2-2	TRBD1	CASRPTGHTGELFF	TGTGCCAGCAGACCGACAGGGCACACCGGGGAGCTGTTTTTT
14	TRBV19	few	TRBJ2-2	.	CASSIDRVAGELFF	TGTGCCAGTAGTATAGACCGGGTGGCCGGGGAGCTGTTTTTT
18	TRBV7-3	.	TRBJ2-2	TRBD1	CASSLNRGQDLYTGELFF	TGTGCCAGCAGCTTAAATCGGGGACAGGACCTATACACCGGGGAGCTGTTTTTT
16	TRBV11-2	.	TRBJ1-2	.	CASSRIPSTGDYGYTF	TGTGCCAGCAGCCGAATTCCCTCGACAGGAGACTATGGCTACACCTTC
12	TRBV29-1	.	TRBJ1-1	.	CSVEKSRTEAFF	TGCAGCGTTGAAAAAAGTAGAACTGAAGCTTTCTTT
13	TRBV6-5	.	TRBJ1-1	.	CATQRRMNTEAFF	TGTGCCACACAACGGAGGATGAACACTGAAGCTTTCTTT
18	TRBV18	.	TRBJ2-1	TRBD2	CASSGRLGAGSSYNEQFF	TGTGCCAGCTCAGGGCGGTTAGGAGCGGGGTCTTCCTACAATGAGCAGTTCTTC
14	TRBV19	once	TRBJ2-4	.	CASSVGGGGNIQYF	TGTGCCAGTAGTGTCGGGGGAGGGGGTAACATTCAGTACTTC
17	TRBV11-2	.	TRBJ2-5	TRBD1	CASSLDRDRLLQETQYF	TGTGCCAGCAGCTTAGACCGGGACAGACTATTACAAGAGACCCAGTACTTC
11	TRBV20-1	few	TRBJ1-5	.	CSARAGDTQHF	TGCAGTGCTAGAGCCGGGGATACCCAGCATTTT
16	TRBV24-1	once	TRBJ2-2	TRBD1	CATSDWDRVHTGELFF	TGTGCCACCAGTGACTGGGACAGGGTCCACACCGGGGAGCTGTTTTTT
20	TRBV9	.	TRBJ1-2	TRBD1	CASSPRELAGQVSRHYGYTF	TGTGCCAGCAGCCCCCGAGAATTGGCGGGACAGGTCAGTCGTCACTATGGCTACACCTTC
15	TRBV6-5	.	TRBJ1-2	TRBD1	CASSTRTGLLWGYTF	TGTGCCAGCAGTACTCGGACAGGCCTCCTTTGGGGCTACACCTTC
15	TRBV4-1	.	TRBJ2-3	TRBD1	CASSVSGQGPDTQYF	TGCGCCAGCAGTGTATCGGGACAGGGGCCAGATACGCAGTATTTT
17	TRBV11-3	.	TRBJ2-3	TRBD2	CASSLGLTSGRTDTQYF	TGTGCCAGCAGCTTAGGCCTTACTAGCGGGAGGACAGATACGCAGTATTTT
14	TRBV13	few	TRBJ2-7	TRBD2	CASSASGRAFEQYF	TGTGCCAGCAGCGCTAGCGGGAGGGCCTTCGAGCAGTACTTC
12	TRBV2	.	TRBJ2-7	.	CASRDNHYEQYF	TGTGCCAGCAGAGACAATCACTACGAGCAGTACTTC
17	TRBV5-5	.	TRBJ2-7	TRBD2	CASSPRRLAGGGREQYF	TGTGCCAGCAGCCCACGTCGACTAGCGGGAGGGGGCCGCGAGCAGTACTTC
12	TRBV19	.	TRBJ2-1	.	CASSLPAYEQFF	TGTGCCAGTAGTCTCCCAGCGTATGAGCAGTTCTTC
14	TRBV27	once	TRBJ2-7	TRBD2	CASRGLAASYEQYF	TGTGCCAGCAGAGGACTAGCGGCTTCCTACGAGCAGTACTTC
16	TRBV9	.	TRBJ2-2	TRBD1	CASSVGQGVFTGELFF	TGTGCCAGCAGCGTGGGACAGGGGGTGTTCACCGGGGAGCTGTTTTTT
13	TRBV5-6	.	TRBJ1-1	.	CASSFTRNTEAFF	TGTGCCAGCAGCTTTACGAGGAACACTGAAGCTTTCTTT
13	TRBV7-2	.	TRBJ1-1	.	CASSLSSHTEAFF	TGTGCCAGCAGCTTAAGCTCTCACACTGAAGCTTTCTTT
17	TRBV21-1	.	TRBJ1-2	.	CASSKAAGWPYVYGYTF	TGTGCCAGCAGCAAAGCGGCAGGGTGGCCATATGTCTATGGCTACACCTTC
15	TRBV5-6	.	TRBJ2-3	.	CASSWGLLGGNTQYF	TGTGCCAGCAGCTGGGGACTTCTTGGTGGGAATACGCAGTATTTT
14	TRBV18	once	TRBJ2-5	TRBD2	CASSPGRSGETQYF	TGTGCCAGCTCACCAGGACGTAGCGGGGAGACCCAGTACTTC
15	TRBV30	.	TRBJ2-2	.	CAWTSDSKTTGELFF	TGTGCCTGGACCTCGGACAGCAAGACCACCGGGGAGCTGTTTTTT
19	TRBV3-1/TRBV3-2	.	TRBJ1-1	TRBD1	CASTPLPWTGGTASTEAFF	TGTGCCAGCACCCCCCTCCCCTGGACAGGGGGCACGGCGAGCACTGAAGCTTTCTTT
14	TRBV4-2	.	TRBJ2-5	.	CASSQEAIQETQYF	TGTGCCAGCAGCCAAGAAGCGATCCAAGAGACCCAGTACTTC
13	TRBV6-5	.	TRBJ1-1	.	CASSFGGDTEAFF	TGTGCCAGCAGTTTCGGGGGGGACACTGAAGCTTTCTTT
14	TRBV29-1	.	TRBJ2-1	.	CSVEGEGSVNEQFF	TGCAGCGTTGAAGGAGAGGGCAGCGTTAATGAGCAGTTCTTC